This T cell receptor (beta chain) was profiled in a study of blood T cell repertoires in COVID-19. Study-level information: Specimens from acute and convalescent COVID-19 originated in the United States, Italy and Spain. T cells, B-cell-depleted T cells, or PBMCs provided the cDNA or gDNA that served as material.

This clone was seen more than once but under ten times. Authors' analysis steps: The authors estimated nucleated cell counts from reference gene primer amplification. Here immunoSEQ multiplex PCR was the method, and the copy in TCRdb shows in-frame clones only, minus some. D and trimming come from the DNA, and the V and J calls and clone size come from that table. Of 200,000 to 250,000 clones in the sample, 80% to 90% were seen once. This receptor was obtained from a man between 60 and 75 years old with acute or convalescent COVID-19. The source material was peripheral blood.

The DNA of the CDR3 is TGTGCCAGCAGCGTAGCTGCGGAGGGGACCCAGTACTTC. This sequence encodes CASSVAAEGTQYF. The chain has TRBV9 and TRBJ2-5; D possibly corresponds to TRBD2 (6 bases). Germline CDR1 SGDLS, CDR2 YYNGEE. V lost 0 bases, J lost 7 bases, and 10 bases lay in between. The CDR3 length is 13 residues.